Below, 15 T cell receptor beta chains from the same sample are listed, as sequenced in a study of OX40 agonist ivuxolimab in advanced cancers. The data were produced by immunoSEQ multiplex PCR, yet TCRdb's version contains in-frame clones alone and is incomplete. The table has approximately 35,000 clones, about 88% seen once. Sequenced here: CD4+ or CD8+ T cells sorted from blood, sampled in a trial of the OX40 agonist ivuxolimab. The receptors shown here come from an adult with an advanced solid tumor such as melanoma, head and neck, liver or kidney cancer.

The chain couples TRBV5-4 to TRBJ1-2; D unclear. Per germline, CDR1 SGHNT and CDR2 YYREEE (reference sequence). Trimming removed 4 bases at V and 2 bases at J, with 9 bases between. The CDR3 sequence is 13 residues long. DNA for the CDR3: TGTGCCAGCAGCCCACGGGCGAACTATGGCTACACCTTC. Translating gives CASSPRANYGYTF. Based on the CDR3 plus reference TRBV5-4 and TRBJ1-2, the full variable domain is ETGVTQSPTHLIKTRGQQVTLRCSSQSGHNTVSWYQQALGQGPQFIFQYYREEENGRGNFPPRFSGLQFPNYSSELNVNALELDDSALYLCASSPRANYGYTFGSGTRLTVV.

This clone has more than one count but fewer than ten. The chain recombines TRBV4-2 with TRBJ1-6; a possible D gene is TRBD1 (6 bases). Per germline, CDR1 LGHNA and CDR2 YNFKEQ. The CDR3 runs to 15 residues. V dropped 0 bases and J dropped 15 bases, with 18 bases sitting between them. The CDR3 DNA reads TGTGCCAGCAGCCAAGAACAGGGTTCGTCTTACGGCCTCCACTTT. It yields the protein CASSQEQGSSYGLHF.

The rearrangement joins TRBV6-1 to TRBJ2-1; D ambiguous. This CDR3 contains 16 residues. V was trimmed by 1 base and J by 4 bases, leaving 14 bases between them. The germline CDR1 and CDR2 sequences are MNHNS and SASEGT. CDR3 in amino acids: CASSEVGTDLYNEQFF. Here the CDR3 DNA reads TGTGCCAGCAGTGAAGTTGGCACCGATCTTTACAATGAGCAGTTCTTC.

V and J are TRBV5-1 and TRBJ2-7; possibly TRBD1 or TRBD2 for D (5 bases each). The germline V gene encodes CDR1 SGHRS and CDR2 YFSETQ. V was cut by 2 bases and J by 0 bases, with 12 bases left in between. The CDR3 consists of 15 residues. The CDR3 DNA is TGCGCCAGCAGCTTTTCCGAGGGGAGCTCCTACGAGCAGTACTTC. This gives the protein CASSFSEGSSYEQYF. Filled out from reference TRBV5-1 and TRBJ2-7, the complete variable domain reads KAGVTQTPRYLIKTRGQQVTLSCSPISGHRSVSWYQQTPGQGLQFLFEYFSETQRNKGNFPGRFSGRQFSNSRSEMNVSTLELGDSALYLCASSFSEGSSYEQYFGPGTRLTVT.

This chain joins TRBV7-8 and TRBJ1-5; 9 bases agree with TRBD1. The CDR3 is 17 amino acids. CDR1 and CDR2 (germline): SGHVS, FQNEAQ. With V trimmed by 4 bases and J by 2 bases, 9 bases remained unmatched. The CDR3 reads CASSSYRDRAGNQPQHF. CDR3 DNA sequence: TGTGCCAGCAGCTCATACCGGGACAGGGCAGGCAATCAGCCCCAGCATTTT.

V usage is TRBV28 and J usage is TRBJ1-6; possible D gene TRBD1, 5 bases. The CDR3 extends over 14 amino acids. The germline V and J ends were trimmed by 7 bases and 6 bases, with 13 bases remaining between them. The germline gives CDR1 MDHEN, CDR2 SYDVKM. The CDR3 is CASTRDSFNSPLHF. The CDR3 DNA is TGTGCCAGCACCCGAGACAGTTTTAATTCACCCCTCCACTTT.

This chain joins TRBV7-2 and TRBJ2-3; 10 positions agree with TRBD2. Trimming removed 2 bases from V and 14 bases from J; junction bases left unmatched: 19. This CDR3 has 17 residues. CDR1 SGHTA and CDR2 FQGNSA come from the germline V gene. The CDR3 nucleotides are TGTGCCAGCAGCTTATTTCTAGCGGGAGCTGCCCCGTACGCCTCGTATTTT. Its protein product is CASSLFLAGAAPYASYF. Filled out from reference TRBV7-2 and TRBJ2-3, the complete variable domain reads GAGVSQSPSNKVTEKGKDVELRCDPISGHTALYWYRQSLGQGLEFLIYFQGNSAPDKSGLPSDRFSAERTGGSVSTLTIQRTQQEDSAVYLCASSLFLAGAAPYASYFGPGTRLTVL.

The chain employs TRBV7-9 and TRBJ1-5, with a tentative D call TRBD1 (5 bases). The CDR3 spans 15 residues. V was clipped by 2 bases and J by 0 bases, with 8 bases between them. CDR1 is SEHNR and CDR2 is FQNEAQ in the germline V gene (reference sequence). The CDR3 DNA sequence: TGTGCCAGCAGCTTATCAGGGTTTAGCAATCAGCCCCAGCATTTT. Its translation: CASSLSGFSNQPQHF.

The chain employs TRBV28 and TRBJ1-2; D remains ambiguous. From germline, CDR1 is MDHEN and CDR2 SYDVKM. This CDR3 has 15 amino acids. V shed 5 bases and J shed 4 bases, with 17 bases lying between them. This CDR3 is CASSVGLVSFYGYTF. In DNA, the CDR3 is TGTGCCAGCAGTGTAGGACTTGTGTCCTTCTATGGCTACACCTTC.

The rearrangement links TRBV5-1 to TRBJ2-2; no clear D gene. The length of the CDR3 is 13 residues. CDR1 SGHRS and CDR2 YFSETQ come from the germline V gene. V was cut by 4 bases and J by 8 bases, with 12 bases left in between. CDR3: CASSVVASGELFF. The CDR3 DNA sequence: TGCGCCAGCAGCGTCGTAGCTTCGGGGGAGCTGTTTTTT. The full variable domain, with the rest looked up from reference TRBV5-1 and TRBJ2-2, is KAGVTQTPRYLIKTRGQQVTLSCSPISGHRSVSWYQQTPGQGLQFLFEYFSETQRNKGNFPGRFSGRQFSNSRSEMNVSTLELGDSALYLCASSVVASGELFFGEGSRLTVL.

The chain employs TRBV7-9 and TRBJ2-1, with D perhaps being TRBD1 or TRBD2 (5 bases each). Germline lookup yields CDR1 SEHNR and CDR2 FQNEAQ (reference sequence). Trimming took off 2 bases at V and 8 bases at J, with 16 bases between the two ends. The CDR3 sequence is 15 residues long. CDR3 nucleotides: TGTGCCAGCAGCTTACCCCGGGGCCTTGGGTATGAGCAGTTCTTC. It translates to CASSLPRGLGYEQFF.

The chain has TRBV9 and TRBJ2-3; no definite D call. V dropped 0 bases and J dropped 5 bases, with 4 bases sitting between them. Germline V CDR1 and CDR2: SGDLS, YYNGEE. CDR3 length: 12 amino acids. CDR3 residues: CASSVELDTQYF. The CDR3 DNA reads TGTGCCAGCAGCGTAGAGCTAGATACGCAGTATTTT.

The rearrangement uses TRBV28 and TRBJ2-3, with 7 bases aligning to TRBD2. The V segment lost 5 bases and the J segment 0 bases; nucleotides outside the gene matches: 20. Germline CDR1 reads MDHEN; CDR2 reads SYDVKM. CDR3 length: 20 amino acids. The CDR3 loop is CASSRPGKRDETKSTDTQYF. The DNA for the CDR3 is TGTGCCAGCAGTCGACCCGGAAAGCGGGACGAAACCAAAAGCACAGATACGCAGTATTTT.

The CDR3: CASSSGRLDSPLHF. CDR3 nucleotide sequence: TGCGCCAGCAGCTCGGGACGCCTGGATTCACCCCTCCACTTT. The chain links TRBV5-1 to TRBJ1-6; TRBD1 is a possible D gene (5 bases). The CDR3 is 14 amino acids. In germline, CDR1 is SGHRS, CDR2 YFSETQ. V was trimmed by 3 bases and J by 8 bases, leaving 12 bases between them.

The rearrangement links TRBV19 to TRBJ2-1, with 8 bases aligning to TRBD1. The CDR3 length is 19 residues. Trimming at V came to 8 bases and at J to 0 bases, leaving 18 bases not matched to a gene. The germline gives CDR1 LNHDA, CDR2 SQIVND (reference sequence). The CDR3 loop is CASAFGRGLGSYSYNEQFF. CDR3 in DNA: TGTGCCAGTGCCTTCGGCAGGGGGCTTGGGAGCTACTCCTACAATGAGCAGTTCTTC.